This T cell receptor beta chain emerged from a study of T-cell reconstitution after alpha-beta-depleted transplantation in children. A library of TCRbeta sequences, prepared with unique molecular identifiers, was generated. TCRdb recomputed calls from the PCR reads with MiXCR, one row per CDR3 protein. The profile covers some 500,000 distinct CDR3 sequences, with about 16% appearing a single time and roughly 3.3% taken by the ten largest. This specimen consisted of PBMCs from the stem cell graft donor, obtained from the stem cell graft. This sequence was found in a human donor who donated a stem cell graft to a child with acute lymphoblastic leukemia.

As DNA, the CDR3 is TGTGCCAGTAAGATTCTTGGCGGGGTTAGCAATCAGCCCCAGCATTTT. The encoded protein is CASKILGGVSNQPQHF. V gene TRBV19 combines with J gene TRBJ1-5; D is unclear. Germline CDR1 is LNHDA and CDR2 is SQIVND (reference sequence). The CDR3 is 16 residues long. Trimming shortened V by 7 bases and J by 0 bases, and 16 bases separated the two germline ends.